This TCR beta chain was recovered during a study of T cells in Graves' hyperthyroidism and ophthalmopathy. Study-level findings and limits: Blood samples included most of the expanded thyroid clonotypes exceeding 0.001.

Points on this clonotype: Its antigen is unknown.

V lost 7 bases to trimming and J lost 7 bases, with 10 bases between them. Germline V gene sequence: CDR1 MNHEY, CDR2 SMNVEV (reference sequence). CDR3 size: 11 residues. Amplified regions were TCR beta CDR3 sequences from RNA transcripts. The HTBI primer set served for first-round RT-PCR of the TCR CDR3. Each CDR3 protein gets one entry after TCRdb re-called the multiplex PCR reads with MiXCR. This sample has hundreds of thousands of distinct CDR3 sequences, with roughly 15% found just once. The receptor comes from a woman in her 50s with Graves' ophthalmopathy. J is TRBJ1-2 and V is TRBV27; D gene unclear. The sample comprised blood. The CDR3, as DNA: TGTGCCAGCATCGGTCGGGGTGGCTACACCTTC. It yields the protein CASIGRGGYTF.